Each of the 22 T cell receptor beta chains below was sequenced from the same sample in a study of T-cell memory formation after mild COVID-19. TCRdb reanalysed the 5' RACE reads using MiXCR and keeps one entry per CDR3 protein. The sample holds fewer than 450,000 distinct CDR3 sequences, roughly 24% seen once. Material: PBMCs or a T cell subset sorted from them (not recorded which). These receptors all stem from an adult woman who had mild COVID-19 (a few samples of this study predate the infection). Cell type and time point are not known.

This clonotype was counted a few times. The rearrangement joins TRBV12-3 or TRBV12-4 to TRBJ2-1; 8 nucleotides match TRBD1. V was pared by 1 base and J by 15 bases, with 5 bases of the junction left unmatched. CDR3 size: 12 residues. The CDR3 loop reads CASSLGGTGMFF. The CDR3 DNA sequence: TGTGCCAGCAGTTTAGGCGGGACAGGCATGTTCTTC.

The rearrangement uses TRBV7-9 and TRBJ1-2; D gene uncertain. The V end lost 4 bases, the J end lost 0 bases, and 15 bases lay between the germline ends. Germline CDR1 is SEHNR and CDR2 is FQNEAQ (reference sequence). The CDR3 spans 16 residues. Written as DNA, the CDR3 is TGTGCCAGCAGCTACTCCGACCTGCTTCCTAACTATGGCTACACCTTC. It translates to CASSYSDLLPNYGYTF.

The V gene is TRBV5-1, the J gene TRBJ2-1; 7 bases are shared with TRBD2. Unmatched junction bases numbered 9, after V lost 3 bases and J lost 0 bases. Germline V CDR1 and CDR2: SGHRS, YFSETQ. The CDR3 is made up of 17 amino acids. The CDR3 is CASSSSRGTYSYNEQFF. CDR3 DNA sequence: TGCGCCAGCAGCTCCTCGCGGGGGACCTACTCCTACAATGAGCAGTTCTTC.

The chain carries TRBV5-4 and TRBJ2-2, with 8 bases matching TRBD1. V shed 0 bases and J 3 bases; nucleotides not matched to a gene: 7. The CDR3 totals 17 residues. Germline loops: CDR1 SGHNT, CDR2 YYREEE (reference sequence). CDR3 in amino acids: CASSLAVRTGYTGELFF. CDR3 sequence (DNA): TGTGCCAGCAGCTTGGCCGTGAGGACAGGGTACACCGGGGAGCTGTTTTTT.

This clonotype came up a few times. CDR3 DNA sequence: TGCAGTGCTCCACCGGACAGGGAATGGACGGATACGCAGTATTTT. This gives the protein CSAPPDREWTDTQYF. The chain has TRBV20-1 and TRBJ2-3; the match to TRBD1 covers 8 bases. V was clipped by 5 bases and J by 6 bases; unmatched bases: 13. Germline CDR1 reads DFQATT; CDR2 reads SNEGSKA (reference sequence). The CDR3 length is 15 residues.

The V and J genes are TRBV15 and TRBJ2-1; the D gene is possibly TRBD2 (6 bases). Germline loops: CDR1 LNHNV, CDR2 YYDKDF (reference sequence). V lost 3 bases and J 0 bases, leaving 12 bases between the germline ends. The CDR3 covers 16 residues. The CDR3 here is CATSSDGTGSYNEQFF. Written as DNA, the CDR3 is TGTGCCACCAGCAGCGATGGGACTGGCTCCTACAATGAGCAGTTCTTC.

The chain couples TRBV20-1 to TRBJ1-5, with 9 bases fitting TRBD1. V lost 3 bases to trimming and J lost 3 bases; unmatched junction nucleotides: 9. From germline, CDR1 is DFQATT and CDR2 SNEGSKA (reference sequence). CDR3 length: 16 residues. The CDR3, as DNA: TGCAGTGCTAGGCCGGGACAGGGCATGTACAATCAGCCCCAGCATTTT. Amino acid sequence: CSARPGQGMYNQPQHF.

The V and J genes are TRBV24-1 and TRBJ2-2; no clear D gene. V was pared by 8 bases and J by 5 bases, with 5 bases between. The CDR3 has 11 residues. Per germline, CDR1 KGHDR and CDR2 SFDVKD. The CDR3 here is CATTSTGELFF. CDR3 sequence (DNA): TGTGCCACCACATCGACCGGGGAGCTGTTTTTT.

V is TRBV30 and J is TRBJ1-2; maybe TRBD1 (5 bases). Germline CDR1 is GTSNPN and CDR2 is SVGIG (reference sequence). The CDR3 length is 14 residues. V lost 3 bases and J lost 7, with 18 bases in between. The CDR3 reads CAWSLGAGMGGYTF. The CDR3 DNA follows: TGTGCCTGGAGCCTCGGAGCAGGGATGGGTGGCTACACCTTC.

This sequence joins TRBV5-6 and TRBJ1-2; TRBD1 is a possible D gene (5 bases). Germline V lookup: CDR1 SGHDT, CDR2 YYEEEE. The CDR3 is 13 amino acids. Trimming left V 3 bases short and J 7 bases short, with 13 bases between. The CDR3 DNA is TGTGCCAGCAGCTGGGCAGCGGGGCGTGGCTACACCTTC. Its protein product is CASSWAAGRGYTF.

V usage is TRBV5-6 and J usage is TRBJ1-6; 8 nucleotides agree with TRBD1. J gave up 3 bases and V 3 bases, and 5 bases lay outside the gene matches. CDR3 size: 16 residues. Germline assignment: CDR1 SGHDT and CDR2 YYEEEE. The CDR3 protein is CASSSPTGGYNSPLHF. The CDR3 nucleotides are TGTGCCAGCAGCTCCCCAACAGGGGGCTATAATTCACCCCTCCACTTT. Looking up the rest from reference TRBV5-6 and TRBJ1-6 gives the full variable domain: DAGVTQSPTHLIKTRGQQVTLRCSPKSGHDTVSWYQQALGQGPQFIFQYYEEEERQRGNFPDRFSGHQFPNYSSELNVNALLLGDSALYLCASSSPTGGYNSPLHFGNGTRLTVT.

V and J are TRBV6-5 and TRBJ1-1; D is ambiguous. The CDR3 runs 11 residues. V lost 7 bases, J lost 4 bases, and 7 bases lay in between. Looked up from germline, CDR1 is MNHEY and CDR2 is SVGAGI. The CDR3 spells CASKVGTEAFF. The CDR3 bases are TGTGCCAGCAAGGTTGGCACTGAAGCTTTCTTT.

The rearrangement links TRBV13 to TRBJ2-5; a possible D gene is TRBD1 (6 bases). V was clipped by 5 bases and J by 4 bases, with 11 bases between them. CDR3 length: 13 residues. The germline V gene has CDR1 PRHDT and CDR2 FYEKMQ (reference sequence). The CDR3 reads CASSATGRETQYF. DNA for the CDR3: TGTGCCAGCAGCGCTACAGGGAGAGAGACCCAGTACTTC.

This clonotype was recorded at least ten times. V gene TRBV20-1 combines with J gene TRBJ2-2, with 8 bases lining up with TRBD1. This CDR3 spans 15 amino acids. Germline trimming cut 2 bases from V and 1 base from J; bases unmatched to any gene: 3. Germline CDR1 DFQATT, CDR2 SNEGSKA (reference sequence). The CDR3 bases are TGCAGTGCTAGACAGGGGGCCAGGAACACCGGGGAGCTGTTTTTT. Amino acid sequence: CSARQGARNTGELFF.

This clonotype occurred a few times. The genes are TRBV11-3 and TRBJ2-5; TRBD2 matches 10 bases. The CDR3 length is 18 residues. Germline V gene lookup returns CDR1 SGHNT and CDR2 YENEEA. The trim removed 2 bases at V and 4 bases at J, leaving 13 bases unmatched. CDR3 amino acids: CASSLRAPEREGGETQYF. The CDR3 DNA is TGTGCCAGCAGCTTAAGGGCCCCAGAGCGGGAGGGAGGAGAGACCCAGTACTTC.

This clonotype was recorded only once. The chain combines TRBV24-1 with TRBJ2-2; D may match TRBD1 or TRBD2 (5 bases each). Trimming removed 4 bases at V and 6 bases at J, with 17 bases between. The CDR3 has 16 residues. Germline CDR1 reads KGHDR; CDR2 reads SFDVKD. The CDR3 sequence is CATSDNIGLGAGELFF. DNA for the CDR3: TGTGCCACCAGTGACAACATAGGGTTGGGGGCCGGGGAGCTGTTTTTT.

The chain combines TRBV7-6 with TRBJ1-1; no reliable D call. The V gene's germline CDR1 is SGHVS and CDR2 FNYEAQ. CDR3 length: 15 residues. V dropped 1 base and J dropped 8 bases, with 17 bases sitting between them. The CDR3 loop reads CASSLGLNSRTEAFF. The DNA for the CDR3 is TGTGCCAGCAGCTTAGGGCTCAATTCAAGGACGGAAGCTTTCTTT.

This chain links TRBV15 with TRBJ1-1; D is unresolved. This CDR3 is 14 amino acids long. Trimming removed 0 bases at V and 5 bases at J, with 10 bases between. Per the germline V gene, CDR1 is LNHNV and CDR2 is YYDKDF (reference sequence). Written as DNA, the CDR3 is TGTGCCACCAGCAGAGATGCTTCGGGAACTGAAGCTTTCTTT. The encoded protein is CATSRDASGTEAFF.

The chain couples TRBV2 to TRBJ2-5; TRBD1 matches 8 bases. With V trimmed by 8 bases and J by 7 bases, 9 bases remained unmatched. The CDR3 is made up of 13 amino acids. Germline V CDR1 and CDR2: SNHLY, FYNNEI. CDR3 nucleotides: TGTGCCAGCGGGGGACAGGCGACAGGGACCCAGTACTTC. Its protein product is CASGGQATGTQYF. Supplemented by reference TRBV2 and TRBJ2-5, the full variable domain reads EPEVTQTPSHQVTQMGQEVILRCVPISNHLYFYWYRQILGQKVEFLVSFYNNEISEKSEIFDDQFSVERPDGSNFTLKIRSTKLEDSAMYFCASGGQATGTQYFGPGTRLLVL.

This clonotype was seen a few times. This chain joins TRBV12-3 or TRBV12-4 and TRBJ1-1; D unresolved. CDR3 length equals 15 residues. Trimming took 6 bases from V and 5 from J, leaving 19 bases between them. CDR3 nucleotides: TGTGCCAGCAGCCTTTCGGTCTCGTCGAGGACTGAAGCTTTCTTT. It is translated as CASSLSVSSRTEAFF.

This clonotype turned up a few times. The CDR3 protein is CASSLVVGVGNTEAFF. DNA of the CDR3: TGCGCCAGCAGCTTGGTCGTGGGTGTAGGGAACACTGAAGCTTTCTTT. This chain joins TRBV5-1 and TRBJ1-1; D gene unclear. The CDR3 length is 16 residues. The V and J ends lost 0 bases and 1 base respectively, with 13 bases between them. CDR1 SGHRS and CDR2 YFSETQ come from the germline V gene.

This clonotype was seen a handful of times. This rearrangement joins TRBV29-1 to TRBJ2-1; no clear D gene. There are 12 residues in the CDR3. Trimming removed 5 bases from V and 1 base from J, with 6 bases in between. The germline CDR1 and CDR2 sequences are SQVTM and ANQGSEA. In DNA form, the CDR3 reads TGCAGCGTTTGGGTTTCCTACAATGAGCAGTTCTTC. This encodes CSVWVSYNEQFF.